Following are 9 T cell receptor beta chains from one sample sequenced in a study of blood T cell repertoires in COVID-19. Sequencing used immunoSEQ multiplex PCR; TCRdb keeps in-frame clones, though not all of them. This sample yields under 250,000 clones, of which approximately 85% are seen a single time; roughly 5% belongs to the top ten. The specimen was peripheral blood. These receptors all come from a man aged 50 to 60 with COVID-19, enrolled during active disease.

The genes are TRBV7-2 and TRBJ2-3, with TRBD2 identical over 12 bases. Germline CDR1 is SGHTA and CDR2 is FQGNSA. The CDR3 has 18 amino acids. Trimming took 0 bases from V and 3 from J; bases not matched to a gene: 7. The CDR3 sequence is CASSLAPLAGGRTDTQYF. CDR3 nucleotides: TGTGCCAGCAGCTTAGCCCCCCTAGCGGGGGGGCGGACAGATACGCAGTATTTT. Looking up the rest from reference TRBV7-2 and TRBJ2-3 gives the full variable domain: GAGVSQSPSNKVTEKGKDVELRCDPISGHTALYWYRQSLGQGLEFLIYFQGNSAPDKSGLPSDRFSAERTGGSVSTLTIQRTQQEDSAVYLCASSLAPLAGGRTDTQYFGPGTRLTVL.

The rearrangement joins TRBV24-1 to TRBJ2-2; 9 bases fit TRBD1. V gave up 5 bases and J gave up 5 bases; unmatched junction bases: 2. Germline V lookup: CDR1 KGHDR, CDR2 SFDVKD. The CDR3 totals 14 residues. CDR3 nucleotides: TGTGCCACCAGTGGGGGACAGGGAACCGGGGAGCTGTTTTTT. It is translated as CATSGGQGTGELFF.

This clone was detected a few times. This chain connects TRBV29-1 to TRBJ2-1; perhaps TRBD1 as D (5 bases). The CDR3 loop spans 15 amino acids. CDR1 and CDR2 (germline): SQVTM, ANQGSEA. Deletions cut 1 base from V and 4 bases from J, with 14 bases between. Here the CDR3 DNA reads TGCAGCGTTGAAGGAACGAAGGACATATACAATGAGCAGTTCTTC. The encoded protein is CSVEGTKDIYNEQFF.

V is TRBV3-1 (or the pseudogene TRBV3-2) and J is TRBJ2-1; 11 nucleotides line up with TRBD2. Germline CDR1 and CDR2: LGHDT and YNNKEL (reference sequence). Trimming at V came to 2 bases and at J to 8 bases, leaving 14 bases not matched to a gene. The length of the CDR3 is 18 residues. The CDR3 bases are TGTGCCAGCAGCCAATCTAGCGGGGGGCCCGGGCTTAGGGATGAGCAGTTCTTC. It yields the protein CASSQSSGGPGLRDEQFF.

This chain joins TRBV13 and TRBJ2-1; D gene unclear. Germline-derived CDR1 and CDR2 are PRHDT and FYEKMQ (reference sequence). V dropped 4 bases and J dropped 4 bases, with 14 bases sitting between them. The CDR3 is 15 residues long. This chain's CDR3 is CASSSGLNSYNEQFF. For the CDR3, the DNA is TGTGCCAGCAGCTCAGGCCTTAACTCGTACAATGAGCAGTTCTTC.

The chain combines TRBV5-8 with TRBJ1-5, with 10 nucleotides matching TRBD1. V was pared by 6 bases and J by 6 bases, with 9 bases of the junction left unmatched. Germline V gene lookup returns CDR1 SGHTS and CDR2 YDEGEE. This CDR3 comprises 15 residues. The CDR3 DNA reads TGTGCCAGCACTAGGACAGGGGGTCGGAGTCAGCCCCAGCATTTT. Its protein product is CASTRTGGRSQPQHF. The full variable domain, completed using reference TRBV5-8 and TRBJ1-5, is EAGVTQSPTHLIKTRGQQATLRCSPISGHTSVYWYQQALGLGLQFLLWYDEGEERNRGNFPPRFSGRQFPNYSSELNVNALELEDSALYLCASTRTGGRSQPQHFGDGTRLSIL.

The CDR3 DNA reads as TGTGCCAGCAGCTTAGAAGGGACAGGTGCTGAAGCTTTCTTT. This sequence encodes CASSLEGTGAEAFF. The V gene is TRBV11-2, the J gene TRBJ1-1; the match to TRBD1 covers 8 bases. V was pared by 0 bases and J by 6 bases, with 3 bases of the junction left unmatched. CDR3 length: 14 amino acids. Germline V CDR1 and CDR2: SGHAT, FQNNGV. The whole variable domain, filled in from reference TRBV11-2 and TRBJ1-1, reads EAGVAQSPRYKIIEKRQSVAFWCNPISGHATLYWYQQILGQGPKLLIQFQNNGVVDDSQLPKDRFSAERLKGVDSTLKIQPAKLEDSAVYLCASSLEGTGAEAFFGQGTRLTVV.

The chain is built from TRBV5-1 and TRBJ2-1, with D possibly being TRBD2 (7 bases). The germline V and J ends were trimmed by 1 base and 4 bases, with 12 bases remaining between them. The CDR3 contains 15 residues. Germline CDR1 is SGHRS and CDR2 is YFSETQ. The CDR3, as DNA: TGCGCCAGCAGCTTGACGGGGGGCCCTTACAATGAGCAGTTCTTC. It specifies CASSLTGGPYNEQFF.

The CDR3 protein is CASSYSGRASGNTIYF. The CDR3 region has the DNA TGTGCCAGCAGTTACTCGGGCAGGGCCTCTGGAAACACCATATATTTT. The V and J genes are TRBV6-5 and TRBJ1-3; D may be TRBD1 (5 bases). From germline, CDR1 is MNHEY and CDR2 SVGAGI. Trimming stripped 0 bases from V and 0 bases from J, with 9 bases between. This CDR3 spans 16 amino acids.